A selection of T cell receptor beta chains follows, all from one sample in a study of identical twins. TCRdb reprocessed the 5' RACE reads via MiXCR and lists one record per CDR3 protein. The sample includes about 200,000 distinct CDR3 sequences, around 6.9% of them seen just once. This sample was shared with a second study, whose subject was yellow fever vaccine responses in identical twins.

Sequences were obtained from memory (CD45RO+) T cells sorted from blood. Source of these receptors: a woman aged 18-29 years in good health. Each CDR3 is given with its conserved first and last residue. The order of the fields is V gene, clone size, J gene, D gene, CDR3 length, CDR3 DNA, CDR3 protein. A D gene is named only where the DNA matches it firmly. Part of the rows lack a size; the others show once, few, many or a class for expanded clones.

V gene: TRBV10-3; clone size: many; J gene: TRBJ2-7; D gene: NA; CDR3 length: 15; CDR3 DNA: TGTGCCATCAGTGAAGGGGGAGATCGTACCTACGAGCAGTACTTC; CDR3 protein: CAISEGGDRTYEQYF
V gene: TRBV5-1; clone size: few; J gene: TRBJ2-3; D gene: NA; CDR3 length: 13; CDR3 DNA: TGCGCCAGCAGCTTCAATGACGGGGATACGCAGTATTTT; CDR3 protein: CASSFNDGDTQYF
V gene: TRBV7-2; clone size: many; J gene: TRBJ1-1; D gene: NA; CDR3 length: 13; CDR3 DNA: TGTGCCAGCACCCTTCGAGAGAACACTGAAGCTTTCTTT; CDR3 protein: CASTLRENTEAFF
V gene: TRBV9; clone size: many; J gene: TRBJ2-4; D gene: TRBD2; CDR3 length: 18; CDR3 DNA: TGTGCCAGCAGCGTAGGCGGCGGGGGGTTACGTCCGGAGGGCATTCAGTACTTC; CDR3 protein: CASSVGGGGLRPEGIQYF
V gene: TRBV5-5; clone size: NA; J gene: TRBJ1-1; D gene: NA; CDR3 length: 15; CDR3 DNA: TGTGCCAGCAGCCAGGCTCCAAAAGGGGCGGCCGAAGCTTTCTTT; CDR3 protein: CASSQAPKGAAEAFF
V gene: TRBV12-3/TRBV12-4; clone size: many; J gene: TRBJ1-2; D gene: TRBD1; CDR3 length: 11; CDR3 DNA: TGTGCCAGCAAACAGGGGTGGGGCTACACCTTC; CDR3 protein: CASKQGWGYTF
V gene: TRBV9; clone size: few; J gene: TRBJ2-1; D gene: NA; CDR3 length: 15; CDR3 DNA: TGTGCCAGCAGCGTCACGGGGACCGGGGCCAATGAGCAGTTCTTC; CDR3 protein: CASSVTGTGANEQFF
V gene: TRBV5-1; clone size: NA; J gene: TRBJ2-7; D gene: NA; CDR3 length: 14; CDR3 DNA: TGCGCCAGCGGAGGAACCCAGGGGTCCTACGAGCAGTACTTC; CDR3 protein: CASGGTQGSYEQYF
V gene: TRBV9; clone size: many; J gene: TRBJ2-5; D gene: TRBD2; CDR3 length: 16; CDR3 DNA: TGTGCCAGCAGCGTAGGGCAAGCGGGGGGGCTGGAGACCCAGTACTTC; CDR3 protein: CASSVGQAGGLETQYF
V gene: TRBV2; clone size: many; J gene: TRBJ2-1; D gene: TRBD1; CDR3 length: 13; CDR3 DNA: TGTGCCAGCTTGAAGGACAGGGCCAATGAGCAGTTCTTC; CDR3 protein: CASLKDRANEQFF
V gene: TRBV5-1; clone size: few; J gene: TRBJ2-5; D gene: TRBD2; CDR3 length: 15; CDR3 DNA: TGCGCCAGCAGCCGACTAGCGGGGGGGCAAGAGACCCAGTACTTC; CDR3 protein: CASSRLAGGQETQYF
V gene: TRBV12-3/TRBV12-4; clone size: many; J gene: TRBJ2-7; D gene: NA; CDR3 length: 14; CDR3 DNA: TGTGCCAGCAGTGTTAGCGGACCGAGCTACGAGCAGTACTTC; CDR3 protein: CASSVSGPSYEQYF
V gene: TRBV30; clone size: NA; J gene: TRBJ2-6; D gene: NA; CDR3 length: 16; CDR3 DNA: TGTGCCTGGATGAAAAGGGGAAGGCCTGGGGCCAACGTCCTGACTTTC; CDR3 protein: CAWMKRGRPGANVLTF
V gene: TRBV28; clone size: NA; J gene: TRBJ2-7; D gene: NA; CDR3 length: 12; CDR3 DNA: TGTGCCAGTTGGGCCAGGGCGGGCGAGCAGTACTTC; CDR3 protein: CASWARAGEQYF
V gene: TRBV20-1; clone size: NA; J gene: TRBJ2-1; D gene: NA; CDR3 length: 14; CDR3 DNA: TGCAGTGCTAGAGATAGGGGCGGGTCCAATGAGCAGTTCTTC; CDR3 protein: CSARDRGGSNEQFF
V gene: TRBV20-1; clone size: NA; J gene: TRBJ2-7; D gene: TRBD2; CDR3 length: 13; CDR3 DNA: TGCAGTGCTAGAGATTCACGGGGGGGGGAACAGTACTTC; CDR3 protein: CSARDSRGGEQYF
V gene: TRBV19; clone size: few; J gene: TRBJ1-1; D gene: TRBD1; CDR3 length: 14; CDR3 DNA: TGTGCCAGTAGTATGGGACAGCTGAACACTGAAGCTTTCTTT; CDR3 protein: CASSMGQLNTEAFF
V gene: TRBV20-1; clone size: few; J gene: TRBJ1-6; D gene: TRBD1; CDR3 length: 13; CDR3 DNA: TGCAGTGCTACGGGACAGGATAATTCACCCCTCCACTTT; CDR3 protein: CSATGQDNSPLHF
V gene: TRBV7-9; clone size: many; J gene: TRBJ1-6; D gene: TRBD1; CDR3 length: 15; CDR3 DNA: TGTGCCAGCAGCTTAGAGGCCGGGACAGCGAAACCCCTCCACTTT; CDR3 protein: CASSLEAGTAKPLHF
V gene: TRBV9; clone size: few; J gene: TRBJ1-2; D gene: TRBD1; CDR3 length: 15; CDR3 DNA: TGTGCCAGCAGCCAGGGCGCTACAGGGGCCTATGGCTACACCTTC; CDR3 protein: CASSQGATGAYGYTF
V gene: TRBV21-1; clone size: few; J gene: TRBJ1-3; D gene: NA; CDR3 length: 15; CDR3 DNA: TGTGCCAGCAGCAAAGTTCAAGGTCCTGGAAACACCATATATTTT; CDR3 protein: CASSKVQGPGNTIYF
V gene: TRBV20-1; clone size: NA; J gene: TRBJ1-5; D gene: NA; CDR3 length: 18; CDR3 DNA: TGCAGTGCTAGGCGAGGTGTGGGGACGGCTTCGAGAGGTCAGCCCCAGCATTTT; CDR3 protein: CSARRGVGTASRGQPQHF
V gene: TRBV5-6; clone size: NA; J gene: TRBJ2-3; D gene: NA; CDR3 length: 15; CDR3 DNA: TGTGCCAGCAGCTTGGTGCGGCCCGACGCAGATACGCAGTATTTT; CDR3 protein: CASSLVRPDADTQYF
V gene: TRBV13; clone size: NA; J gene: TRBJ1-2; D gene: NA; CDR3 length: 16; CDR3 DNA: TGTGCCAGCAGCTTAGGTTCGGTCAGCATGGGCTATGGCTACACCTTC; CDR3 protein: CASSLGSVSMGYGYTF
V gene: TRBV12-3/TRBV12-4; clone size: many; J gene: TRBJ2-7; D gene: TRBD1; CDR3 length: 14; CDR3 DNA: TGTGCCAGCAGTATCGGGACAGGGATCAAAGAGCAGTACTTC; CDR3 protein: CASSIGTGIKEQYF
V gene: TRBV15; clone size: many; J gene: TRBJ2-3; D gene: NA; CDR3 length: 15; CDR3 DNA: TGTGCCACCAGCAGAGGTGCGGGGAGCACAGATACGCAGTATTTT; CDR3 protein: CATSRGAGSTDTQYF
V gene: TRBV11-2; clone size: few; J gene: TRBJ2-1; D gene: NA; CDR3 length: 14; CDR3 DNA: TGTGCCAGCAGCTTAGAAGGAGGCTGGAATGAGCAGTTCTTC; CDR3 protein: CASSLEGGWNEQFF
V gene: TRBV12-3/TRBV12-4; clone size: many; J gene: TRBJ2-1; D gene: TRBD2; CDR3 length: 15; CDR3 DNA: TGTGCCAGCAGTTTAGGCAGCGGGAGGGTTAATGAGCAGTTCTTC; CDR3 protein: CASSLGSGRVNEQFF
V gene: TRBV30; clone size: NA; J gene: TRBJ1-3; D gene: NA; CDR3 length: 11; CDR3 DNA: TGTGCCTGCAACATGGGAAACACCATATATTTT; CDR3 protein: CACNMGNTIYF
V gene: TRBV20-1; clone size: few; J gene: TRBJ2-7; D gene: NA; CDR3 length: 13; CDR3 DNA: TGCAGTGCACGCTCGGAGCAATTCTACGAGCAGTACTTC; CDR3 protein: CSARSEQFYEQYF
V gene: TRBV11-3; clone size: NA; J gene: TRBJ2-1; D gene: NA; CDR3 length: 14; CDR3 DNA: TGTGCCAGCAGCTTAGGTGGGCAGCGAAATGAGCAGTTCTTC; CDR3 protein: CASSLGGQRNEQFF
V gene: TRBV5-1; clone size: NA; J gene: TRBJ2-3; D gene: NA; CDR3 length: 14; CDR3 DNA: TGCGCCAGCCGACAACAGGGGAGGGCAGATACGCAGTATTTT; CDR3 protein: CASRQQGRADTQYF
V gene: TRBV6-2/TRBV6-3; clone size: few; J gene: TRBJ2-3; D gene: NA; CDR3 length: 15; CDR3 DNA: TGTGCCAGCAGTTACAGTGCAACTAGCACAGATACGCAGTATTTT; CDR3 protein: CASSYSATSTDTQYF
V gene: TRBV20-1; clone size: NA; J gene: TRBJ2-3; D gene: NA; CDR3 length: 13; CDR3 DNA: TGCAGTGCTAGGGCGGACTGGCCCGATACGCAGTATTTT; CDR3 protein: CSARADWPDTQYF
V gene: TRBV12-3/TRBV12-4; clone size: many; J gene: TRBJ2-5; D gene: NA; CDR3 length: 13; CDR3 DNA: TGTGCCAGCAGTTTATCAGCGAAAGAGACCCAGTACTTC; CDR3 protein: CASSLSAKETQYF
V gene: TRBV28; clone size: few; J gene: TRBJ1-3; D gene: NA; CDR3 length: 14; CDR3 DNA: TGTGCCAGCGGCGAGGGGGGTAATGGAAACACCATATATTTT; CDR3 protein: CASGEGGNGNTIYF
V gene: TRBV9; clone size: few; J gene: TRBJ2-2; D gene: TRBD2; CDR3 length: 14; CDR3 DNA: TGTGCCAGCAGGGTGGGACTACTTCCCGGGGAGCTGTTTTTT; CDR3 protein: CASRVGLLPGELFF
V gene: TRBV15; clone size: NA; J gene: TRBJ1-2; D gene: NA; CDR3 length: 15; CDR3 DNA: TGTGCCACCAGCTCCCCGAGGGAGAGTATCTATGGCTACACCTTC; CDR3 protein: CATSSPRESIYGYTF
V gene: TRBV12-3/TRBV12-4; clone size: many; J gene: TRBJ2-3; D gene: NA; CDR3 length: 14; CDR3 DNA: TGTGCCACCAGAGTTGCTGGGGCCGCAGATACGCAGTATTTT; CDR3 protein: CATRVAGAADTQYF
V gene: TRBV7-2; clone size: many; J gene: TRBJ2-7; D gene: NA; CDR3 length: 14; CDR3 DNA: TGTGCCAGCAGCTTGGTAAAGTTTTCCTACGAGCAGTACTTC; CDR3 protein: CASSLVKFSYEQYF
V gene: TRBV7-8; clone size: NA; J gene: TRBJ1-2; D gene: NA; CDR3 length: 15; CDR3 DNA: TGTGCCAGCAGCTTAGCGGCGGGGTTAGGCTATGGCTACACCTTC; CDR3 protein: CASSLAAGLGYGYTF